A single sample gave rise to the 24 T cell receptor beta chains below, sequenced in a study of PD-L1 blockade in urothelial cancer. Time point specified: peripheral blood 6 weeks after treatment start. The method was immunoSEQ multiplex PCR; TCRdb's version includes in-frame clones alone and lacks a portion of them. There are more than 60,000 clones in the sample; 88% occur only once, and roughly 10% lies in the top ten. This specimen consisted of PBMCs, obtained around atezolizumab (anti-PD-L1) treatment. The receptors come from a man between 60 and 75 years old with urothelial cancer.

The gene calls are TRBV27 and TRBJ2-3; possible D gene TRBD1, 6 bases. Trimming cost V 2 bases and J 11 bases, with 14 bases left between them. This CDR3 spans 13 amino acids. Looked up from germline, CDR1 is MNHEY and CDR2 is SMNVEV (reference sequence). The DNA for the CDR3 is TGTGCCAGCAGTTTACGCCCCCCGGACAGGCAGTATTTT. This sequence encodes CASSLRPPDRQYF.

The V call is TRBV29-1, the J call TRBJ1-1; a weak D match, TRBD1 (6 bases). The V and J ends lost 6 bases and 6 bases respectively, with 17 bases between them. Looked up from germline, CDR1 is SQVTM and CDR2 is ANQGSEA. CDR3 length: 13 amino acids. In DNA form, the CDR3 reads TGCAGCGTAAAAATGACCCCAGGGGCTGAAGCTTTCTTT. Protein sequence: CSVKMTPGAEAFF.

The chain couples TRBV4-1 to TRBJ2-7, with D hard to call. This CDR3 is 14 amino acids long. Germline CDR1 and CDR2: MGHRA and YSYEKL. The V end was cut by 1 base, the J end by 2 bases, with 9 bases between. CDR3 nucleotide sequence: TGCGCCAGCAGCCAAGCCAGAAACACCTACGAGCAGTACTTC. Its translation: CASSQARNTYEQYF.

The chain employs TRBV5-4 and TRBJ2-7; D gene uncertain. Trimming cost V 4 bases and J 7 bases, with 18 bases left between them. Germline-derived CDR1 and CDR2 are SGHNT and YYREEE (reference sequence). CDR3 size: 14 residues. The CDR3 spells CASSDSTPLREQYF. CDR3 DNA sequence: TGTGCCAGCAGCGACTCTACCCCCCTACGAGAGCAGTACTTC.

This chain connects TRBV5-1 to TRBJ1-1; TRBD1 might be the D (5 bases). CDR3 length: 15 amino acids. Germline assignment: CDR1 SGHRS and CDR2 YFSETQ. Deletions cut 4 bases from V and 3 bases from J, with 16 bases between. The CDR3 loop reads CASSPVGTLDTEAFF. The CDR3 coding sequence is TGCGCCAGCAGCCCGGTTGGGACTTTGGACACTGAAGCTTTCTTT. The full variable domain, with the rest looked up from reference TRBV5-1 and TRBJ1-1, is KAGVTQTPRYLIKTRGQQVTLSCSPISGHRSVSWYQQTPGQGLQFLFEYFSETQRNKGNFPGRFSGRQFSNSRSEMNVSTLELGDSALYLCASSPVGTLDTEAFFGQGTRLTVV.

This chain connects TRBV9 to TRBJ2-5; perhaps TRBD1 as D (6 bases). The CDR3 is 16 residues long. Germline V gene lookup returns CDR1 SGDLS and CDR2 YYNGEE. The V end was cut by 0 bases, the J end by 1 base, with 13 bases between. CDR3 residues: CASSVGAGVLQETQYF. CDR3 nucleotides: TGTGCCAGCAGCGTAGGAGCAGGGGTTCTCCAAGAGACCCAGTACTTC.

The V call is TRBV7-2, the J call TRBJ2-1; 8 nucleotides match TRBD2. J lost 3 bases, V lost 6 bases, and 13 bases had no gene match. The CDR3 runs 17 residues. CDR1 and CDR2 (germline): SGHTA, FQGNSA. CDR3 DNA: TGTGCCAGCAGTTCCGGGGGGGCGGGAGGACTCTACAATGAGCAGTTCTTC. Protein sequence: CASSSGGAGGLYNEQFF.

The rearrangement links TRBV6-1 to TRBJ1-4, with 9 bases identical to TRBD1. Losses at the gene ends were 6 bases for V and 8 bases for J; bases not matched to a gene: 4. CDR1 is MNHNS, CDR2 SASEGT, per germline. The CDR3 extends over 13 amino acids. CDR3 sequence (DNA): TGTGCCAGCAGCTCCGACAGGGGGGAAAAACTGTTTTTT. Protein: CASSSDRGEKLFF.

This rearrangement joins TRBV21-1 to TRBJ2-5; the DNA was not used to check the table's D call, TRBD1. TRBV21-1 is classified as a pseudogene. The CDR3 runs to 15 residues. CDR3 protein: CASTACEGVQETQYF. In DNA form, the CDR3 reads TGTGCCAGCACGGCTTGTGAAGGGGTCCAAGAGACCCAGTACTTC.

This chain connects TRBV6-1 to TRBJ2-3; tentative D call: TRBD2 (6 bases). V shed 1 base and J shed 3 bases, with 11 bases lying between them. This CDR3 region has 15 residues. Per germline, CDR1 MNHNS and CDR2 SASEGT. The DNA of the CDR3 is TGTGCCAGCAGTGAAGTCGCGGGAAGGACAGATACGCAGTATTTT. Its protein product is CASSEVAGRTDTQYF.

The chain is built from TRBV4-1 and TRBJ1-1; 7 bases map to TRBD1. V shed 5 bases, J shed 0 bases, and the junction held 15 bases outside the gene matches. The CDR3 is made up of 18 amino acids. Per germline, CDR1 MGHRA and CDR2 YSYEKL. The CDR3 nucleotides are TGCGCCAGCAGCTCGCGACCAGGGGGTGGACTAATGAACACTGAAGCTTTCTTT. Its protein product is CASSSRPGGGLMNTEAFF.

By share, this clone ranks as medium-sized. Within the sample, other DNA sequences also encode this same CDR3. This sequence joins TRBV5-1 and TRBJ2-1, with 8 positions matching TRBD2. Trimming cost V 5 bases and J 1 base; bases outside gene matches: 8. The CDR3 has 16 amino acids. CDR1 is SGHRS and CDR2 is YFSETQ in the germline V gene. The CDR3: CASRFDSGKSYNEQFF. In DNA, the CDR3 is TGCGCCAGCAGATTCGATAGCGGGAAATCCTACAATGAGCAGTTCTTC. Using reference TRBV5-1 and TRBJ2-1 for the parts outside the CDR3, the full variable domain is KAGVTQTPRYLIKTRGQQVTLSCSPISGHRSVSWYQQTPGQGLQFLFEYFSETQRNKGNFPGRFSGRQFSNSRSEMNVSTLELGDSALYLCASRFDSGKSYNEQFFGPGTRLTVL.

V is TRBV19 and J is TRBJ2-1, with D possibly TRBD2 on 6 matching bases. Between the trimmed V and J ends, which lost 2 bases and 4 bases, there was a span of 12 bases. The CDR3 totals 15 residues. Germline V CDR1 and CDR2: LNHDA, SQIVND (reference sequence). CDR3 DNA: TGTGCCAGTAGTATATTGGAGGGCCAGTACAATGAGCAGTTCTTC. This translates into CASSILEGQYNEQFF.

The rearrangement joins TRBV28 to TRBJ1-1, with a weak D call TRBD1 (5 bases). Germline CDR1 and CDR2: MDHEN and SYDVKM. Trimming shortened V by 8 bases and J by 2 bases, and 12 bases separated the two germline ends. The CDR3 covers 13 residues. The CDR3 loop reads CASSLQGNTEAFF. CDR3 DNA sequence: TGTGCCAGCTCGCTGCAGGGCAACACTGAAGCTTTCTTT. Full variable domain (remainder filled in from reference TRBV28 and TRBJ1-1): DVKVTQSSRYLVKRTGEKVFLECVQDMDHENMFWYRQDPGLGLRLIYFSYDVKMKEKGDIPEGYSVSREKKERFSLILESASTNQTSMYLCASSLQGNTEAFFGQGTRLTVV.

The genes are TRBV5-1 and TRBJ1-1; D possibly corresponds to TRBD1 (6 bases). Per germline, CDR1 SGHRS and CDR2 YFSETQ. V dropped 2 bases and J dropped 2 bases, with 10 bases sitting between them. The CDR3 spans 14 residues. CDR3 region: CASSFRGANTEAFF. The CDR3 region has the DNA TGCGCCAGCAGCTTCAGGGGAGCCAACACTGAAGCTTTCTTT.

This clone was observed once. The gene calls are TRBV7-9 and TRBJ2-7; TRBD1 agrees at 7 bases. Germline values: CDR1 SEHNR, CDR2 FQNEAQ (reference sequence). CDR3 size: 17 residues. Trimming at V came to 1 base and at J to 0 bases, leaving 9 bases not matched to a gene. The chain's CDR3 is CASSLVGTDRNSYEQYF. The CDR3 bases are TGTGCCAGCAGCTTAGTAGGGACAGACCGTAACTCCTACGAGCAGTACTTC.

This clone was seen more than once but under ten times. The genes are TRBV2 and TRBJ1-2; D is undetermined. V was shortened by 6 bases and J by 2 bases, with 22 bases between the two germline ends. This CDR3 contains 17 residues. Germline V CDR1 and CDR2: SNHLY, FYNNEI. The CDR3 here is CASSPQSMGFRNYGYTF. In DNA, the CDR3 is TGTGCCAGCAGCCCACAAAGCATGGGCTTCCGCAACTATGGCTACACCTTC.

The chain uses TRBV28 and TRBJ2-5; 12 bases agree with TRBD2. V was pared by 3 bases and J by 3 bases, with 23 bases of the junction left unmatched. Germline CDR1 MDHEN, CDR2 SYDVKM. The CDR3 length is 22 residues. CDR3 DNA sequence: TGTGCCAGCAGTTTGCGGGCGACCTGGCTAGCGGGAGGGCCTAGACAAGAAGAGACCCAGTACTTC. This sequence encodes CASSLRATWLAGGPRQEETQYF. The variable domain in full, completed from reference TRBV28 and TRBJ2-5, reads DVKVTQSSRYLVKRTGEKVFLECVQDMDHENMFWYRQDPGLGLRLIYFSYDVKMKEKGDIPEGYSVSREKKERFSLILESASTNQTSMYLCASSLRATWLAGGPRQEETQYFGPGTRLLVL.

J is TRBJ2-7 and V is TRBV5-1; possibly TRBD2 for D (5 bases). The CDR3 loop spans 16 amino acids. Germline V gene sequence: CDR1 SGHRS, CDR2 YFSETQ. V was trimmed by 4 bases and J by 4 bases, leaving 21 bases between them. CDR3 sequence reads: CASSPNLHTGGYEQYF. In DNA form, the CDR3 reads TGCGCCAGCAGCCCGAACCTCCACACGGGCGGGTACGAGCAGTACTTC.

The chain couples TRBV4-1 to TRBJ1-2, with D unresolved. From germline, CDR1 is MGHRA and CDR2 YSYEKL. Trimming shortened V by 7 bases and J by 0 bases, and 18 bases separated the two germline ends. CDR3 length: 16 residues. The CDR3 protein is CASTHAGVVSNYGYTF. The CDR3 DNA follows: TGCGCCAGCACCCACGCGGGTGTGGTATCTAACTATGGCTACACCTTC.

The chain joins TRBV2 to TRBJ2-1; D may be TRBD2 (7 bases). Looked up from germline, CDR1 is SNHLY and CDR2 is FYNNEI. This CDR3 is 13 amino acids long. The V end lost 7 bases, the J end lost 4 bases, and 11 bases lay between the germline ends. CDR3 sequence: CASKRDTYNEQFF. CDR3 bases: TGTGCCAGCAAGCGGGACACTTACAATGAGCAGTTCTTC.

Note on this clone: Mismatch with germline at one junction end may stem from a read error. The rearrangement links TRBV7-8 to TRBJ2-1; possibly TRBD2 for D (5 bases). Germline CDR1 and CDR2: SGHVS and FQNEAQ. The CDR3 consists of 17 residues. This CDR3 is CASSPPRRIAVYSEQFF. In DNA, the CDR3 is TGTGCCAGCAGCCCCCCCCGGAGGATAGCTGTTTACAGTGAGCAGTTCTTC.

This clone was seen only once. This chain joins TRBV9 and TRBJ2-3; D gene uncertain. Germline CDR1 SGDLS, CDR2 YYNGEE. The CDR3 sequence is 15 residues long. Trimming took off 0 bases at V and 7 bases at J, with 15 bases between the two ends. The CDR3 loop is CASSVGRYPINTQYF. CDR3 bases: TGTGCCAGCAGCGTAGGTCGGTACCCTATAAATACGCAGTATTTT.

This clone has just a few counts. This chain connects TRBV25-1 to TRBJ1-2; no reliable D call. Trimming shortened V by 6 bases and J by 4 bases, and 6 bases separated the two germline ends. The CDR3 runs 11 residues. The germline gives CDR1 MGHDK, CDR2 SYGVNS. The chain's CDR3 is CASSQSYGYTF. The CDR3 DNA reads TGTGCCAGCAGCCAGTCCTATGGCTACACCTTC.